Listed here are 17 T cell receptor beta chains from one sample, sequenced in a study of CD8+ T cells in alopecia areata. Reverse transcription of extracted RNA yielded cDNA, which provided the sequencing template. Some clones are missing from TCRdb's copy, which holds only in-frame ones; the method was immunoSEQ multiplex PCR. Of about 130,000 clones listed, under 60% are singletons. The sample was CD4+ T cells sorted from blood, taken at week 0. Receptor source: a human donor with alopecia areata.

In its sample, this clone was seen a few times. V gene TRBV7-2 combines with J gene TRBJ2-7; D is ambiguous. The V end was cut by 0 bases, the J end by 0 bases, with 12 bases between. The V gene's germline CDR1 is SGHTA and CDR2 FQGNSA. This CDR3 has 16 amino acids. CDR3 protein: CASSLAPTLSSYEQYF. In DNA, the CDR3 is TGTGCCAGCAGCTTAGCCCCTACCTTAAGCTCCTACGAGCAGTACTTC.

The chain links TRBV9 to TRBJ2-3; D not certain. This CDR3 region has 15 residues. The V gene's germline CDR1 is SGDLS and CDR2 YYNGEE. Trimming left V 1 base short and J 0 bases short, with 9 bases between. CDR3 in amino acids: CASSVSALSTDTQYF. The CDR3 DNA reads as TGTGCCAGCAGCGTAAGCGCTTTGAGCACAGATACGCAGTATTTT.

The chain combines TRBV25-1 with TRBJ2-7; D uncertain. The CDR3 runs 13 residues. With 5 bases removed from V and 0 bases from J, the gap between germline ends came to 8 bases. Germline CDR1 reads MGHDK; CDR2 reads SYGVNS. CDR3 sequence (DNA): TGTGCCAGCAGTAGGCAGAACTCCTACGAGCAGTACTTC. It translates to CASSRQNSYEQYF.

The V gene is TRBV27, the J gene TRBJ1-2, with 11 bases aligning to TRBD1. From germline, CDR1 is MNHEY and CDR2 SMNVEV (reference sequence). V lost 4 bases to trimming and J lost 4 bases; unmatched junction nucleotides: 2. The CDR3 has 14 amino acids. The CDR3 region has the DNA TGTGCCAGCAGTTCCGGACAGGGGGCCTATGGCTACACCTTC. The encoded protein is CASSSGQGAYGYTF.

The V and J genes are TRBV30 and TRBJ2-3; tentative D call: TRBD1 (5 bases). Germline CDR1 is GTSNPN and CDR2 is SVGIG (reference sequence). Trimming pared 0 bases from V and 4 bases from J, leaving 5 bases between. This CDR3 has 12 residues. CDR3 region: CAWSVQADTQYF. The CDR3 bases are TGTGCCTGGAGTGTACAGGCAGATACGCAGTATTTT.

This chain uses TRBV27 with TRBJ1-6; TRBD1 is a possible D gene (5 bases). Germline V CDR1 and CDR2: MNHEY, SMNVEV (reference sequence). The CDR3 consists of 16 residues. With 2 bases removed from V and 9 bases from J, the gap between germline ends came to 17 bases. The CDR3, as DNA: TGTGCCAGCAGTTTAGGAAGGGGCGGACGGCGTTCACCCCTCCACTTT. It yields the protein CASSLGRGGRRSPLHF.

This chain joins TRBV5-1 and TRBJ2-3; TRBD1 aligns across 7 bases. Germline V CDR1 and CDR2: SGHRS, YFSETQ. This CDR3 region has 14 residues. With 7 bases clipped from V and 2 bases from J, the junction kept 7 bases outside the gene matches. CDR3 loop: CASSSGQDTDTQYF. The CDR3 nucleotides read TGCGCCAGCTCCAGTGGACAGGACACAGATACGCAGTATTTT.

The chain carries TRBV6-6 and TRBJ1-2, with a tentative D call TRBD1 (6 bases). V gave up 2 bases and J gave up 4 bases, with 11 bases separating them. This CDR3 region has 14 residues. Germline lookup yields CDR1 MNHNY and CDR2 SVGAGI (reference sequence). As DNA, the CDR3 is TGTGCCAGCAGTTACCGCCAGGGGATCTATGGCTACACCTTC. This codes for CASSYRQGIYGYTF.

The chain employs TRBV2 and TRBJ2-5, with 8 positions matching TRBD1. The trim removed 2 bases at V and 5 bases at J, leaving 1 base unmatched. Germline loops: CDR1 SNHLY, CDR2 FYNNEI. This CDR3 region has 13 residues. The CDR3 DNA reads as TGTGCCAGCAGTGAACGGACAGGGGAGACCCAGTACTTC. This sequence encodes CASSERTGETQYF.

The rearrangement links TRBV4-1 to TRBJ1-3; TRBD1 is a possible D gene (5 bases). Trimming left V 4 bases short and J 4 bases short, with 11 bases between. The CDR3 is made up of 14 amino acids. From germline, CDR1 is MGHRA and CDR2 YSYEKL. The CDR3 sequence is CASSPSGGGNTIYF. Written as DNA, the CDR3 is TGCGCCAGCAGCCCGAGCGGGGGAGGAAACACCATATATTTT.

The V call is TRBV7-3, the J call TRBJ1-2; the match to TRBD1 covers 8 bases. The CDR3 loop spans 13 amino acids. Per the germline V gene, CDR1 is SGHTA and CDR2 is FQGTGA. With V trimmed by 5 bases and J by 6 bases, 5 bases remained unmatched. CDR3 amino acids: CASSPQGADGYTF. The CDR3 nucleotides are TGTGCCAGCAGCCCCCAGGGGGCTGATGGCTACACCTTC.

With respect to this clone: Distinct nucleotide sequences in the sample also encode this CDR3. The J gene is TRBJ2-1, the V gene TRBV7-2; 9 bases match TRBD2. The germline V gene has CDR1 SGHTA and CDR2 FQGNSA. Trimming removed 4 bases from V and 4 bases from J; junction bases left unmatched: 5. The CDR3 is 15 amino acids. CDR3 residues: CASSSTSGQYNEQFF. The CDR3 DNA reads TGTGCCAGCAGCTCGACTAGCGGACAATACAATGAGCAGTTCTTC.

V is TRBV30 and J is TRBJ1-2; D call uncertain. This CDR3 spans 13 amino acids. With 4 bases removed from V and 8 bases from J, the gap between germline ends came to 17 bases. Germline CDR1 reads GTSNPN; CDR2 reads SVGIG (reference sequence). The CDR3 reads CAWISAGSGGYTF. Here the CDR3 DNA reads TGTGCCTGGATTTCGGCCGGTTCTGGGGGCTACACCTTC.

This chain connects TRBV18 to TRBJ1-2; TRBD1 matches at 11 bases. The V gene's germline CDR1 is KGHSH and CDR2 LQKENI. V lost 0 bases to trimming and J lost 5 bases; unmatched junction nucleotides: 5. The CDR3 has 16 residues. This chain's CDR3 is CASSPPGTGGVYGYTF. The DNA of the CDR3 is TGTGCCAGCTCACCACCCGGGACAGGGGGTGTTTATGGCTACACCTTC.

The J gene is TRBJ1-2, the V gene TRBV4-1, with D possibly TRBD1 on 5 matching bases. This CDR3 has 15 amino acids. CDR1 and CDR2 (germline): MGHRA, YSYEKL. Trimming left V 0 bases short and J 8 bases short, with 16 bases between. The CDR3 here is CASSQEDSSVRGYTF. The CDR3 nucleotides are TGCGCCAGCAGCCAAGAAGACAGCTCCGTCAGGGGCTACACCTTC.

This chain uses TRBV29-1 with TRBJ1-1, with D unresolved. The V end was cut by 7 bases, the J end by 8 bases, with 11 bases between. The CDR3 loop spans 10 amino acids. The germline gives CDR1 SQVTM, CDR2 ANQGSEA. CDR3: CSAKTNEAFF. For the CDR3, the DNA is TGCAGCGCCAAGACTAACGAAGCTTTCTTT. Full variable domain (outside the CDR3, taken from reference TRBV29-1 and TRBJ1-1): SAVISQKPSRDICQRGTSLTIQCQVDSQVTMMFWYRQQPGQSLTLIATANQGSEATYESGFVIDKFPISRPNLTFSTLTVSNMSPEDSSIYLCSAKTNEAFFGQGTRLTVV.

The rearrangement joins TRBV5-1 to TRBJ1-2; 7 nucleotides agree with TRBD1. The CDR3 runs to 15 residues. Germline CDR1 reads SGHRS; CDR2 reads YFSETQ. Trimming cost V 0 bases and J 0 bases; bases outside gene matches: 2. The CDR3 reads CASSLETGANYGYTF. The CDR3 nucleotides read TGCGCCAGCAGCTTGGAAACAGGGGCTAACTATGGCTACACCTTC.